The 14 T cell receptor beta chains below come from one sample, sequenced in a study of shared clonotypes between healthy human individuals. Naivety among CD8 cells was defined by CD45RO negativity and positive CCR7 selection, thereby excluding terminally differentiated effector memory CD45RA+ cells. Generated by immunoSEQ multiplex PCR, the TCRdb table keeps only in-frame clones and is missing some. The table shows roughly 1,800,000 clones, with 85% to 95% occurring only once. The specimen was naive CD8+ T cells sorted from blood. Receptors were obtained from a man younger than 35 in good health.

About this clone itself: At the DNA level, this CDR3 is encoded by other sequences in the same sample as well. This chain links TRBV19 with TRBJ2-7, with D uncertain. V was pared by 6 bases and J by 2 bases, with 11 bases between. The V gene's germline CDR1 is LNHDA and CDR2 SQIVND (reference sequence). There are 13 residues in the CDR3. The CDR3 DNA reads as TGTGCCAGTAGCTTGGGCCCTACCTACGAGCAGTACTTC. Translated: CASSLGPTYEQYF.

The rearrangement links TRBV6-5 to TRBJ1-5, with no clear D. V lost 2 bases and J 0 bases, leaving 8 bases between the germline ends. The V gene's germline CDR1 is MNHEY and CDR2 SVGAGI. The CDR3 contains 15 residues. This CDR3 reads CASSYLDNSNQPQHF. The CDR3 DNA is TGTGCCAGCAGTTACCTCGACAATAGCAATCAGCCCCAGCATTTT.

This clone occurred once. The chain combines TRBV4-1 with TRBJ2-7, with 7 bases aligning to TRBD2. Trimming took 1 base from V and 2 from J; bases not matched to a gene: 5. The CDR3 loop spans 15 amino acids. CDR1 MGHRA and CDR2 YSYEKL come from the germline V gene. CDR3 loop: CASSQGRGGPYEQYF. The CDR3 DNA reads TGCGCCAGCAGCCAAGGTAGGGGAGGGCCCTACGAGCAGTACTTC.

This clone was detected once. This chain links TRBV5-4 with TRBJ2-3; no definite D call. The CDR3 runs to 12 residues. Germline assignment: CDR1 SGHNT and CDR2 YYREEE (reference sequence). The V gene lost 4 bases and the J gene lost 6 bases, with 9 bases spanning the gap. This CDR3 is CASSGSVDTQYF. The CDR3 DNA follows: TGTGCCAGCAGCGGGTCGGTGGATACGCAGTATTTT.

The chain combines TRBV4-1 with TRBJ1-1, with D tentatively TRBD1 (5 bases). The germline gives CDR1 MGHRA, CDR2 YSYEKL. The CDR3 is 16 amino acids. Trimming took off 0 bases at V and 1 base at J, with 12 bases between the two ends. DNA for the CDR3: TGCGCCAGCAGCCAAGATCGGGGGGGGTCGAACACTGAAGCTTTCTTT. Its protein is CASSQDRGGSNTEAFF.

The gene calls are TRBV19 and TRBJ1-1, with TRBD1 matching 7 bases. Germline-derived CDR1 and CDR2 are LNHDA and SQIVND (reference sequence). With 1 base clipped from V and 5 bases from J, the junction kept 13 bases outside the gene matches. The length of the CDR3 is 17 residues. Written as DNA, the CDR3 is TGTGCCAGTAGTATAGCCCCCCAGGGGGTGGGTGAAACTGAAGCTTTCTTT. Translated: CASSIAPQGVGETEAFF.

The V gene is TRBV27, the J gene TRBJ2-7; TRBD1 matches at 7 bases. Germline CDR1 and CDR2: MNHEY and SMNVEV (reference sequence). This CDR3 is 14 amino acids long. V lost 4 bases to trimming and J lost 3 bases; unmatched junction nucleotides: 6. The CDR3 DNA sequence: TGTGCCAGCAGTTGGGGCGACAGGGTCTACGAGCAGTACTTC. This encodes CASSWGDRVYEQYF.

Concerning this clone itself: This sample includes further DNA sequences coding for the same CDR3. The chain joins TRBV27 to TRBJ2-3, with D tentatively TRBD2 (7 bases). CDR1 is MNHEY and CDR2 is SMNVEV in the germline V gene (reference sequence). Trimming pared 3 bases from V and 3 bases from J, leaving 13 bases between. The CDR3 sequence is 15 residues long. This CDR3 reads CASSFGGARTDTQYF. CDR3 sequence (DNA): TGTGCCAGCAGTTTTGGGGGGGCTAGGACAGATACGCAGTATTTT.

This sequence joins TRBV5-6 and TRBJ2-7; D perhaps matches TRBD2 (6 bases). Between the trimmed V and J ends, which lost 1 base and 3 bases, there was a span of 14 bases. The CDR3 loop spans 15 amino acids. CDR1 and CDR2 from the germline V gene are SGHDT and YYEEEE. The DNA of the CDR3 is TGTGCCAGCAGCTTGAGTCCGCGGGGTCACTACGAGCAGTACTTC. Its protein is CASSLSPRGHYEQYF.

The chain joins TRBV18 to TRBJ2-1; TRBD1 agrees at 9 bases. Germline trimming cut 8 bases from V and 4 bases from J; bases unmatched to any gene: 6. From germline, CDR1 is KGHSH and CDR2 LQKENI. The CDR3 sequence is 14 residues long. The chain's CDR3 is CASTDRGVYNEQFF. CDR3 DNA sequence: TGTGCCAGCACCGACAGGGGGGTATACAATGAGCAGTTCTTC.

With regard to this clone: This sample also contains other DNA sequences that code for the same CDR3. The chain links TRBV4-1 to TRBJ2-7; D not certain. The CDR3 loop spans 12 amino acids. From germline, CDR1 is MGHRA and CDR2 YSYEKL. Between the trimmed V and J ends, which lost 0 bases and 5 bases, there was a span of 5 bases. The CDR3 loop is CASSQDYNEQYF. CDR3 DNA: TGCGCCAGCAGCCAAGACTATAACGAGCAGTACTTC.

The chain carries TRBV6-5 and TRBJ2-1, with 8 bases identical to TRBD1. This CDR3 has 13 residues. Looked up from germline, CDR1 is MNHEY and CDR2 is SVGAGI. The V gene end was trimmed by 6 bases and the J gene end by 8 bases; junction bases not matched to a gene: 6. CDR3 nucleotide sequence: TGTGCCAGCAGCCCGGACAGGGTGTATGAGCAGTTCTTC. Protein: CASSPDRVYEQFF.

Concerning this clone: Its ends do not fully match the called genes, so a read error is possible. The genes are TRBV19 and TRBJ2-1; no definite D call. In germline, CDR1 is LNHDA, CDR2 SQIVND (reference sequence). The CDR3 is 11 amino acids. The CDR3 loop reads CASSTGAYQLF. The CDR3 DNA follows: TGTGCCAGTAGTACCGGCGCCTACCAGCTCTTC.

The CDR3: CASGGQGASQPQHF. Here the CDR3 DNA reads TGTGCCTCGGGGGGACAGGGGGCTAGTCAGCCCCAGCATTTT. This rearrangement joins TRBV6-5 to TRBJ1-5; TRBD1 agrees at 12 bases. Unmatched junction bases numbered 8, after V lost 11 bases and J lost 6 bases. The CDR3 runs to 14 residues. Germline lookup yields CDR1 MNHEY and CDR2 SVGAGI.